A single sample is the source of the 22 T cell receptor beta chains below, sequenced in a study of T-cell memory formation after mild COVID-19 (dated by TCRdb to the early 2020s). The library came from 5' RACE. The instrument was an Illumina NovaSeq 6000. TCRdb redid the processing of the public reads, applying fastp at Q25 and MiXCR, and retained in-frame beta chains. Entries are consolidated by CDR3 protein sequence, retaining the most common genes and DNA. This sample holds approximately 400,000 distinct CDR3 sequences; approximately 24% were observed only once. Together, the top ten hold 8.5% to 10% of the sample. Sequences were obtained from PBMCs or a T cell subset sorted from them (not recorded which). The receptors come from an adult woman who had mild COVID-19 (a few samples of this study predate the infection). The sample titles of this study are shuffled in the database, so cell type and time point are left out; the donor was told from shared clones.

The sample holds a few counts of this clonotype. The chain joins TRBV2 to TRBJ2-3, with D possibly TRBD2 on 5 matching bases. Trimming removed 6 bases from V and 0 bases from J, with 19 bases in between. There are 17 residues in the CDR3. Per the germline V gene, CDR1 is SNHLY and CDR2 is FYNNEI. The CDR3 here is CASSPEGGRRSTDTQYF. The CDR3, as DNA: TGTGCCAGCAGCCCCGAGGGCGGGCGGAGGAGCACAGATACGCAGTATTTT.

The gene calls are TRBV12-5 and TRBJ1-2; D is possibly TRBD1 (6 bases). V shed 7 bases and J shed 4 bases, with 13 bases lying between them. CDR3 length: 13 residues. Germline values: CDR1 LGHNT, CDR2 FRNRAP. CDR3 residues: CASDQDSSYGYTF. In DNA, the CDR3 is TGTGCTAGTGATCAGGACAGCTCCTATGGCTACACCTTC.

The rearrangement links TRBV5-6 to TRBJ2-7; D might be TRBD1 (5 bases). The CDR3 has 15 residues. V gave up 4 bases and J gave up 7 bases, with 21 bases separating them. CDR1 SGHDT and CDR2 YYEEEE come from the germline V gene. Here the CDR3 reads CASSPSDRGTLEQYF. CDR3 nucleotide sequence: TGTGCCAGCAGCCCGAGCGATAGGGGAACCCTAGAGCAGTACTTC.

This clonotype was counted once. A much larger clone differs from this one at a single base, so this may be a read error. The chain links TRBV25-1 to TRBJ2-7; 7 bases fit TRBD1. The CDR3 has 17 amino acids. CDR1 MGHDK and CDR2 SYGVNS come from the germline V gene. In DNA, the CDR3 is TGTGACAGCAGTGAAAGTAAGAAGGGGGCTATATCCTACGAGCAGTACTTC. Encoded protein: CDSSESKKGAISYEQYF.

The gene calls are TRBV7-2 and TRBJ2-3; D is ambiguous. Germline V gene data show CDR1 as SGHTA and CDR2 as FQGNSA. CDR3 length: 15 residues. Trimming stripped 2 bases from V and 0 bases from J, with 9 bases between. The CDR3 DNA follows: TGTGCCAGCAGCTTAAACACAGCTAGCACAGATACGCAGTATTTT. Encoded protein: CASSLNTASTDTQYF.

This clonotype appeared a single time. J is TRBJ1-2 and V is TRBV30, with D possibly being TRBD1 (5 bases). Germline V gene lookup returns CDR1 GTSNPN and CDR2 SVGIG (reference sequence). The CDR3 loop spans 11 amino acids. Trimming removed 3 bases at V and 14 bases at J, with 16 bases between. The CDR3 DNA sequence: TGTGCCTGGAGCGTGGGGCGCAACCCGACCTTC. Translated, it gives CAWSVGRNPTF.

This rearrangement joins TRBV11-3 to TRBJ2-5; a weak D match, TRBD2 (6 bases). CDR3 length: 13 residues. V gave up 5 bases and J gave up 6 bases, with 13 bases separating them. Germline assignment: CDR1 SGHNT and CDR2 YENEEA. DNA for the CDR3: TGTGCCAGCAGCCCGAGGGGACTTCAGACCCAGTACTTC. Encoded protein: CASSPRGLQTQYF. Full variable domain (missing parts from reference TRBV11-3 and TRBJ2-5): EAGVVQSPRYKIIEKKQPVAFWCNPISGHNTLYWYLQNLGQGPELLIRYENEEAVDDSQLPKDRFSAERLKGVDSTLKIQPAELGDSAVYLCASSPRGLQTQYFGPGTRLLVL.

This clonotype was seen repeatedly, ten times or more. The chain uses TRBV4-3 and TRBJ2-2; D ambiguous. Deletions cut 0 bases from V and 7 bases from J, with 18 bases between. Germline V gene data show CDR1 as LGHNA and CDR2 as YSLEER. CDR3 length: 17 amino acids. CDR3 region: CASSQDLSSARGGELFF. Here the CDR3 DNA reads TGCGCCAGCAGCCAAGATCTATCCAGCGCCCGTGGCGGGGAGCTGTTTTTT.

V gene TRBV4-2 combines with J gene TRBJ2-5; 9 bases align to TRBD2. Losses at the gene ends were 0 bases for V and 4 bases for J; bases not matched to a gene: 15. The germline CDR1 and CDR2 sequences are LGHNA and YNFKEQ. The CDR3 runs to 19 residues. The CDR3 region is CASSQEGFRSGRQGETQYF. CDR3 in DNA: TGTGCCAGCAGCCAAGAAGGGTTTCGGAGCGGGAGGCAGGGAGAGACCCAGTACTTC.

The genes are TRBV7-9 and TRBJ1-2; TRBD1 might be the D (6 bases). Germline-derived CDR1 and CDR2 are SEHNR and FQNEAQ (reference sequence). The CDR3 spans 12 residues. Between the trimmed V and J ends, which lost 6 bases and 6 bases, there was a span of 11 bases. The CDR3 region is CASSGGRDGYTF. As DNA, the CDR3 is TGTGCCAGCAGTGGGGGGCGAGATGGCTACACCTTC.

J is TRBJ1-1 and V is TRBV12-3 or TRBV12-4; TRBD1 aligns across 9 bases. The CDR3 loop spans 16 amino acids. J lost 5 bases, V lost 6 bases, and 13 bases had no gene match. CDR3 loop: CASRGIQGALGTEAFF. The CDR3 coding sequence is TGTGCCAGCAGGGGAATACAGGGGGCGCTGGGAACTGAAGCTTTCTTT.

This clonotype has only a few counts. The V gene is TRBV20-1, the J gene TRBJ1-1, with a weak D call TRBD1 (5 bases). Per the germline V gene, CDR1 is DFQATT and CDR2 is SNEGSKA (reference sequence). Trimming pared 3 bases from V and 1 base from J, leaving 9 bases between. The CDR3 consists of 13 residues. For the CDR3, the DNA is TGCAGTGCTAGGGGGACGGAGAACACTGAAGCTTTCTTT. It codes for CSARGTENTEAFF.

This chain joins TRBV12-3 or TRBV12-4 and TRBJ1-6; 8 bases align to TRBD1. Trimming cost V 2 bases and J 9 bases; bases outside gene matches: 3. The CDR3 sequence is 14 residues long. CDR3 coding DNA: TGTGCCAGCAGTTTACAGGGGGCGGTTTCACCCCTCCACTTT. It is translated as CASSLQGAVSPLHF.

This chain links TRBV12-3 or TRBV12-4 with TRBJ2-5, with 11 bases lining up with TRBD2. J lost 4 bases, V lost 6 bases, and 4 bases had no gene match. CDR3 length: 14 residues. The CDR3 sequence is CASRLTSGVETQYF. The CDR3 DNA reads TGTGCCAGCAGACTGACTAGCGGGGTAGAGACCCAGTACTTC.

A single count supports this clonotype. The V gene is TRBV18, the J gene TRBJ2-7; no definite D call. Per germline, CDR1 KGHSH and CDR2 LQKENI. V was clipped by 2 bases and J by 3 bases, with 14 bases between them. This CDR3 contains 15 residues. For the CDR3, the DNA is TGTGCCAGCTCACCAGAGTGGGCAGCCGGCTACGAGCAGTACTTC. This translates into CASSPEWAAGYEQYF.

This clonotype was detected only a few times. DNA of the CDR3: TGTGCCAGCTCACCTCCGGGACTGAGCACAGATACGCAGTATTTT. Its protein is CASSPPGLSTDTQYF. The V and J genes are TRBV18 and TRBJ2-3, with a tentative D call TRBD2 (6 bases). Trimming shortened V by 3 bases and J by 0 bases, and 10 bases separated the two germline ends. The CDR3 is made up of 15 amino acids. Germline CDR1 and CDR2: KGHSH and LQKENI.

This clonotype has only a few counts. The chain links TRBV9 to TRBJ1-1, with D perhaps matching TRBD1 (5 bases). This CDR3 spans 13 amino acids. V shed 3 bases and J shed 6 bases, with 12 bases lying between them. The germline gives CDR1 SGDLS, CDR2 YYNGEE. The DNA for the CDR3 is TGTGCCAGCAGCGCCGGGACCCCCCCTGAAGCTTTCTTT. This sequence encodes CASSAGTPPEAFF.

The rearrangement uses TRBV2 and TRBJ2-1; D may match TRBD1 or TRBD2 (5 bases each). The V end lost 4 bases, the J end lost 0 bases, and 10 bases lay between the germline ends. This CDR3 spans 15 amino acids. Germline CDR1 reads SNHLY; CDR2 reads FYNNEI. DNA for the CDR3: TGTGCCAGCAGTGGTGGGACGAGCTCCTACAATGAGCAGTTCTTC. Translated: CASSGGTSSYNEQFF.

The chain joins TRBV4-3 to TRBJ2-5, with D unresolved. CDR1 and CDR2 from the germline V gene are LGHNA and YSLEER. Trimming cost V 0 bases and J 4 bases, with 12 bases left between them. The CDR3 covers 15 residues. CDR3 coding DNA: TGCGCCAGCAGCCAAGATTTTAGTAGGCGAGAGACCCAGTACTTC. As protein: CASSQDFSRRETQYF.

The sample holds a few counts of this clonotype. The chain employs TRBV10-3 and TRBJ2-3; the D gene is possibly TRBD2 (5 bases). Deletions cut 3 bases from V and 3 bases from J, with 13 bases between. The germline CDR1 and CDR2 sequences are ENHRY and SYGVKD. CDR3 size: 15 residues. The CDR3 here is CAISEGPGGTDTQYF. The CDR3 bases are TGTGCCATCAGTGAAGGGCCGGGCGGGACAGATACGCAGTATTTT.

This clonotype was picked up a small number of times. This chain uses TRBV19 with TRBJ2-2; possible D gene TRBD2, 6 bases. In germline, CDR1 is LNHDA, CDR2 SQIVND (reference sequence). The CDR3 is 14 amino acids. Trimming stripped 6 bases from V and 6 bases from J, with 14 bases between. The CDR3: CASRAGIQAGELFF. In DNA, the CDR3 is TGTGCCAGTAGGGCGGGAATTCAGGCCGGGGAGCTGTTTTTT.

This clonotype was seen a handful of times. The chain links TRBV4-2 to TRBJ2-7; D remains ambiguous. Germline V gene lookup returns CDR1 LGHNA and CDR2 YNFKEQ. V lost 2 bases, J lost 2 bases, and 10 bases lay in between. This CDR3 contains 14 residues. The CDR3 bases are TGTGCCAGCAGCCAACAATTTAAAACCTACGAGCAGTACTTC. Its protein product is CASSQQFKTYEQYF.